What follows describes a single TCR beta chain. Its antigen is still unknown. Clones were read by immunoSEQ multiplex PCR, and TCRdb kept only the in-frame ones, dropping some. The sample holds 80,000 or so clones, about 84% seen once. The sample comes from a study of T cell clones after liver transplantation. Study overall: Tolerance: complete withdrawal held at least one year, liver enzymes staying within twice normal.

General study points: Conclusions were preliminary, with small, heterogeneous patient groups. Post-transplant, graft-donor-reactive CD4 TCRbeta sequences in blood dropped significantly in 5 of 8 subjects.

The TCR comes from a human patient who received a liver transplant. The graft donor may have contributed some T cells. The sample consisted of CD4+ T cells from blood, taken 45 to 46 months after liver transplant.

The CDR3 DNA follows: TGTGCCAGCAGCTCCCTCGGGACCCTCGAATGGAAACTGTTTTTT. Amino acids: CASSSLGTLEWKLFF. This sequence joins TRBV7-9 and TRBJ1-4; TRBD1 is a possible D gene (5 bases). V gave up 4 bases and J gave up 11 bases, with 20 bases separating them. The CDR3 consists of 15 residues. Germline V gene lookup returns CDR1 SEHNR and CDR2 FQNEAQ (reference sequence).